This entry concerns a single T cell receptor beta chain. Trimming pared 8 bases from V and 11 bases from J, leaving 13 bases between. Germline lookup yields CDR1 SGHTA and CDR2 FQGTGA. The CDR3 has 11 amino acids. This sample was included in a study of Graves' ophthalmopathy and Graves' hyperthyroidism. About the study: Peripheral blood (taken before any treatment) was collected at initial diagnosis.

PBMCs had their origin in fresh peripheral blood (roughly 9.3 ml). Scientists amplified the TCR beta CDR3 regions from RNA transcripts. Second-round multiplex PCR followed a first-round RT-PCR using HTBI primers. TCRdb recomputed calls from the multiplex PCR reads with MiXCR, one row per CDR3 protein. This sample has about 200,000 distinct CDR3 sequences, with around 28% found just once. The receptor was isolated from a man aged 50 or older with Graves' ophthalmopathy. The rearrangement uses TRBV7-3 and TRBJ2-4, with no clear D. The sample taken for sequencing was peripheral blood. As DNA, the CDR3 is TGTGCCAGCGAGGAGTTTGGAGTTCAGTACTTC. The encoded protein is CASEEFGVQYF.